This T cell receptor beta chain was recorded in a study of blood T cell repertoires in COVID-19. Original methodology: Scientists estimated how many nucleated cells there were by amplifying reference gene primers. Assay used: immunoSEQ multiplex PCR; TCRdb lists only in-frame clones, some missing. Clonal size and the V and J genes are those of that table, whereas D and trimming came from the DNA. In the table there are hundreds of thousands of clones, roughly 87% of which are singletons. This CDR3 has 19 amino acids. V gave up 4 bases and J gave up 0 bases; unmatched junction bases: 15. Germline CDR1 is LGHNA and CDR2 is YSLEER. Allocation to cohorts depended on clinical history reported by the participants. The recovered donors of Cohort 3 showed two negative PCRs, clearance, or symptom resolution.

This chain connects TRBV4-3 to TRBJ1-3; the match to TRBD1 covers 7 bases. The TCR originated in a woman aged 40 to 50 who had recovered from COVID-19. Sequenced input: PBMCs or T cells enriched from blood (not recorded which). The CDR3 nucleotides read TGCGCCAGCAGCCGCAAAACTCTGACAGGGCCAGTCTCTGGAAACACCATATATTTT. The encoded protein is CASSRKTLTGPVSGNTIYF.